What follows are 21 T cell receptor beta chains derived from one specimen sequenced in a study. TCRdb passed the RT-PCR reads through MiXCR, listing each CDR3 protein once. The sample lists 650,000 to 800,000 distinct CDR3 sequences, approximately 14% occurring once. The sequencing sample was made of memory CD4+ T cells from blood. Source of these receptors: a female donor in good health, serving as a healthy control.

This chain uses TRBV24-1 with TRBJ2-5; D ambiguous. This CDR3 comprises 13 residues. V dropped 4 bases and J dropped 5 bases, with 10 bases sitting between them. Germline V gene sequence: CDR1 KGHDR, CDR2 SFDVKD. The chain's CDR3 is CATSEGLWETQYF. The CDR3 DNA sequence: TGTGCCACCAGTGAAGGCCTATGGGAGACCCAGTACTTC.

Comment on this clonotype: The CDR3 carries no conserved terminal phenylalanine or tryptophan, so it likely arises from a read error. V and J are TRBV5-1 and TRBJ2-7, with 7 nucleotides matching TRBD2. J lost 2 bases, V lost 3 bases, and 8 bases had no gene match. Germline assignment: CDR1 SGHRS and CDR2 YFSETQ. The CDR3 loop spans 15 amino acids. The CDR3: CASSWDYGNPYEQYL. CDR3 nucleotide sequence: TGCGCCAGCAGCTGGGACTATGGCAACCCCTACGAGCAGTACCTC.

The rearrangement joins TRBV20-1 to TRBJ2-5; no clear D. The V gene lost 5 bases and the J gene lost 1 base, with 5 bases spanning the gap. The CDR3 loop spans 11 amino acids. Germline CDR1 and CDR2: DFQATT and SNEGSKA (reference sequence). DNA for the CDR3: TGCAGTGCTTTGCCCCAAGAGACCCAGTACTTC. This sequence encodes CSALPQETQYF.

This clonotype was recorded at least ten times. This rearrangement joins TRBV6-5 to TRBJ1-5, with TRBD1 matching 9 bases. Germline assignment: CDR1 MNHEY and CDR2 SVGAGI. The J segment lost 1 base and the V segment lost 4 bases, leaving 8 bases of the junction unmatched. The CDR3 contains 17 residues. The CDR3 DNA is TGTGCCAGCAGTTCTATCAGACAGGGGGGGAGCAATCAGCCCCAGCATTTT. This encodes CASSSIRQGGSNQPQHF.

The CDR3 sequence: CAISPSWGNTEAFF. The CDR3 DNA reads as TGTGCCATCAGTCCCTCTTGGGGGAACACTGAAGCTTTCTTT. This chain connects TRBV10-3 to TRBJ1-1; D unclear. CDR1 and CDR2 from the germline V gene are ENHRY and SYGVKD. V was trimmed by 5 bases and J by 1 base, leaving 11 bases between them. This CDR3 is 14 amino acids long.

V usage is TRBV5-6 and J usage is TRBJ1-4; the D is unclear. The V end was cut by 0 bases, the J end by 5 bases, with 5 bases between. Germline V gene sequence: CDR1 SGHDT, CDR2 YYEEEE. The CDR3 covers 13 residues. The CDR3 bases are TGTGCCAGCAGCTTGGTCCAGAATGAAAAACTGTTTTTT. Translated: CASSLVQNEKLFF.

This clonotype was observed at least ten times. An end of the junction differs from the germline gene, which may be a read error. This chain links TRBV12-3 or TRBV12-4 with TRBJ1-3; 7 nucleotides line up with TRBD1. This CDR3 contains 16 residues. The CDR3 DNA is TGTGCCAGCAGTCCAGACAGGGCCATCCATGGAGACACCATATATTTT. This gives the protein CASSPDRAIHGDTIYF.

This clonotype was counted a few times. The chain couples TRBV20-1 to TRBJ1-1; the match to TRBD1 covers 8 bases. CDR3 length equals 17 residues. Germline assignment: CDR1 DFQATT and CDR2 SNEGSKA (reference sequence). V lost 2 bases, J lost 0 bases, and 11 bases stayed unmatched. CDR3 DNA: TGCAGTGCTAGATTTTTCGGGACAGGACGATTGAACACTGAAGCTTTCTTT. Translation gives CSARFFGTGRLNTEAFF.

The V call is TRBV12-3 or TRBV12-4, the J call TRBJ1-1, with TRBD1 matching 7 bases. V lost 6 bases to trimming and J lost 3 bases; unmatched junction nucleotides: 16. There are 17 residues in the CDR3. CDR3 coding DNA: TGTGCCAGCAGCATATTGGTCTGGGCAGGGGGGGACACTGAAGCTTTCTTT. Amino acids: CASSILVWAGGDTEAFF.

This clonotype was recorded a few times. CDR3 nucleotide sequence: TGCGCCAGCAGCCTTGGCCACCGGGGGACTACCCTCCAAGAGACCCAGTACTTC. Its translation: CASSLGHRGTTLQETQYF. The V call is TRBV5-1, the J call TRBJ2-5; 7 bases are shared with TRBD2. After removal of 4 bases from V and 1 base from J, the junction contained 16 bases not matched to a gene. The CDR3 loop spans 18 amino acids. CDR1 and CDR2 from the germline V gene are SGHRS and YFSETQ.

The sample holds a few counts of this clonotype. This chain links TRBV15 with TRBJ1-1; D is unresolved. This CDR3 spans 14 amino acids. The germline V gene encodes CDR1 LNHNV and CDR2 YYDKDF (reference sequence). V lost 0 bases to trimming and J lost 5 bases, with 10 bases between them. In DNA, the CDR3 is TGTGCCACCAGCAGAGAAAGGCAGGAAACTGAAGCTTTCTTT. Its translation is CATSRERQETEAFF.

This clonotype has a handful of counts. V usage is TRBV18 and J usage is TRBJ1-2, with 7 bases aligning to TRBD1. V was clipped by 2 bases and J by 5 bases; unmatched bases: 11. This CDR3 is 16 amino acids long. From germline, CDR1 is KGHSH and CDR2 LQKENI. The DNA for the CDR3 is TGTGCCAGCTCACCAAATGAGGGGGCGGTTATGTATGGCTACACCTTC. Translating it yields CASSPNEGAVMYGYTF.

The chain links TRBV27 to TRBJ1-2; maybe TRBD1 (6 bases). V dropped 1 base and J dropped 4 bases, with 19 bases sitting between them. The CDR3 is 17 residues long. Germline V lookup: CDR1 MNHEY, CDR2 SMNVEV (reference sequence). This chain's CDR3 is CASSLFGGGGAAYGYTF. The CDR3 DNA follows: TGTGCCAGCAGTTTATTCGGGGGAGGGGGAGCTGCCTATGGCTACACCTTC.

This clonotype was counted a few times. At one of its ends the junction is not consistent with the germline gene, which may arise from a read error. CDR3 in amino acids: CASSLSGTSGGGEQFF. DNA of the CDR3: TGTGCTAGCAGCTTATCCGGGACTAGCGGAGGGGGTGAGCAGTTCTTC. This sequence joins TRBV7-7 and TRBJ2-1; 11 bases are shared with TRBD2. The CDR3 is 16 amino acids. In germline, CDR1 is SSHAT, CDR2 FNYEAQ (reference sequence).

Worth noting for this clonotype: Given the absence of the conserved phenylalanine or tryptophan at the CDR3 end, a read error is likely. Because the CDR3's place on the DNA is in doubt, the DNA is left out and the CDR3 is given as listed by TCRdb. V and J are TRBV5-6 and TRBJ1-1. The germline V gene encodes CDR1 SGHDT and CDR2 YYEEEE. The CDR3 has 10 amino acids, counting both end residues. The CDR3 loop is CASTLPLSSL.

This clonotype showed up just a few times. V gene TRBV14 combines with J gene TRBJ2-1; 8 bases align to TRBD1. V lost 4 bases to trimming and J lost 3 bases; unmatched junction nucleotides: 8. Germline CDR1 reads SGHDN; CDR2 reads FVKESK. This CDR3 region has 16 residues. The CDR3 DNA sequence: TGTGCCAGCAGCCCTGACAGGGGAAGTAACTACAATGAGCAGTTCTTC. It yields the protein CASSPDRGSNYNEQFF. Drawing the rest from reference TRBV14 and TRBJ2-1, the complete variable domain is EAGVTQFPSHSVIEKGQTVTLRCDPISGHDNLYWYRRVMGKEIKFLLHFVKESKQDESGMPNNRFLAERTGGTYSTLKVQPAELEDSGVYFCASSPDRGSNYNEQFFGPGTRLTVL.

A note on this clonotype: A much larger clonotype is one base distant, so this may be a read error. The chain has TRBV29-1 and TRBJ2-6; 12 positions match TRBD1. With 5 bases clipped from V and 1 base from J, the junction kept 6 bases outside the gene matches. CDR1 is SQVTM, CDR2 ANQGSEA, per germline. This CDR3 is 17 amino acids long. CDR3 amino acids: CSVKGQGAPSGANVLTF. The CDR3 nucleotides are TGCAGCGTTAAGGGACAGGGGGCGCCTTCTGGGGCCAACGTCCTGACTTTC. The full variable domain, with the rest looked up from reference TRBV29-1 and TRBJ2-6, is SAVISQKPSRDICQRGTSLTIQCQVDSQVTMMFWYRQQPGQSLTLIATANQGSEATYESGFVIDKFPISRPNLTFSTLTVSNMSPEDSSIYLCSVKGQGAPSGANVLTFGAGSRLTVL.

This clonotype was counted ten times or more. The V call is TRBV12-3 or TRBV12-4, the J call TRBJ2-7; 8 bases line up with TRBD1. The V segment lost 6 bases and the J segment 3 bases; nucleotides outside the gene matches: 13. The length of the CDR3 is 16 residues. The CDR3 reads CASSRSGGAGFYEQYF. The CDR3 region has the DNA TGTGCCAGCAGCCGATCAGGGGGCGCGGGATTCTACGAGCAGTACTTC.

This clonotype was observed many times. The chain couples TRBV6-4 to TRBJ2-2; 7 bases are a match to TRBD2. CDR3 length equals 14 residues. Germline trimming cut 5 bases from V and 2 bases from J; bases unmatched to any gene: 2. Germline V gives CDR1 MRHNA, CDR2 SNTAGT. The CDR3 sequence is CASSRDYNTGELFF. DNA of the CDR3: TGTGCCAGCAGTCGGGACTATAACACCGGGGAGCTGTTTTTT.

The chain carries TRBV28 and TRBJ1-2; a possible D gene is TRBD1 (6 bases). Germline values: CDR1 MDHEN, CDR2 SYDVKM. The germline V and J ends were trimmed by 7 bases and 0 bases, with 12 bases remaining between them. CDR3 length: 14 residues. Written as DNA, the CDR3 is TGTGCCAGCACATACAGGGAGGCTAACTATGGCTACACCTTC. Translated, it gives CASTYREANYGYTF.

Ten or more counts support this clonotype. The chain uses TRBV24-1 and TRBJ2-3; TRBD1 is a possible D gene (5 bases). The CDR3 totals 14 residues. V lost 4 bases and J lost 8, with 15 bases in between. Germline lookup yields CDR1 KGHDR and CDR2 SFDVKD. The CDR3 sequence is CATSDRQFRGTQYF. The CDR3 nucleotides read TGTGCCACCAGTGACCGCCAATTTAGGGGTACGCAGTATTTT.